This is a list of T cell receptor beta chains from one sample in a study of response to subunit inactivated influenza vaccine. TCRdb reprocessed the RT-PCR reads via MiXCR and lists one record per CDR3 protein. The table records around 530,000 distinct CDR3 sequences, 12% of them present only once. The starting material was PBMCs from blood, obtained on the day of vaccination. These receptors were taken from a man in his fifties who received an inactivated influenza vaccine. The CDR3 runs from the conserved cysteine through the conserved F or W. The D gene is left open where the match is weak. A row's size may be missing; if present it is once, few, many or a size class.

d_call clone_size j_call v_call cdr3_nt cdr3_aa
TRBD1 . TRBJ1-1 TRBV18 TGTGCCAGCTCACCGGGACAGGGGATCATGAACACTGAAGCTTTCTTT CASSPGQGIMNTEAFF
TRBD1 . TRBJ2-5 TRBV5-1 TGCGCCAGCAGCGGCGGGGACAGGGGGGAGACCCAGTACTTC CASSGGDRGETQYF
TRBD2 . TRBJ2-5 TRBV20-1 TGCAGTGCTAGTGGCCTAGCGGGGGGGCAAGAGACCCAGTACTTC CSASGLAGGQETQYF
TRBD2 few TRBJ2-5 TRBV20-1 TGCAGTGCTAGAGAGTCAGCGGGAGGGCTAGAGACCCAGTACTTC CSARESAGGLETQYF
TRBD1 few TRBJ1-4 TRBV6-2/TRBV6-3 TGTGCCAGCAGTTCGCGGACAGGGAGTGAAAAACTGTTTTTT CASSSRTGSEKLFF
. many TRBJ2-3 TRBV4-2 TGTGCCAGCAGCCAGGAAAGGGACCGGCAGTATTTT CASSQERDRQYF
. . TRBJ1-2 TRBV5-1 TGCGCCAGCAGCTTGACCTCAACAGAGAACTATGGCTACACCTTC CASSLTSTENYGYTF
. . TRBJ1-1 TRBV3-1 TGTGCCAGCGGGCGAGACATGAACACTGAAGCTTTCTTT CASGRDMNTEAFF
TRBD1 few TRBJ1-2 TRBV5-6 TGTGCCAGCAGCCAGTACAGGGGCGGCTACACCTTC CASSQYRGGYTF
. . TRBJ1-2 TRBV28 TGTGCCAGCAGTTTACGCACAGGGCGGGGCGGCTACACCTTC CASSLRTGRGGYTF
. . TRBJ1-1 TRBV7-8 TGTGCCAGCAGCTTAGGGGTTTCGATGAACACTGAGGCTTTCTTT CASSLGVSMNTEAFF
TRBD2 . TRBJ2-1 TRBV7-3 TGTGCCAGCAGACCGACTAGCAGGGACAATGAGCAGTTCTTC CASRPTSRDNEQFF
TRBD1 few TRBJ1-4 TRBV4-3 TGCGCCAGCAGCCAGGTGACAGGGGGCCGAGGCAGTGAAAAACTGTTTTTT CASSQVTGGRGSEKLFF
. many TRBJ1-1 TRBV5-6 TGTGCCAGCAGCTCCAGGGTGTCGACTGAAGCTTTCTTT CASSSRVSTEAFF
. . TRBJ2-7 TRBV12-3/TRBV12-4 TGTGCCAGCGCCCCGGGCAGATGGATAGACCCTTACGGTTCGGAGCAGTACTTC CASAPGRWIDPYGSEQYF
TRBD2 . TRBJ2-1 TRBV11-2 TGTGCCAGCAGCCCTACCCTAGCGGGAGGTGGGGACAATGAGCAGTTCTTC CASSPTLAGGGDNEQFF
TRBD1 . TRBJ1-5 TRBV7-9 TGTGCCAGCAGCCCGGGGACAGGGGGCCAGCCCCAGCATTTT CASSPGTGGQPQHF
. . TRBJ1-5 TRBV24-1 TGTGCCACCTCAGGGCCAGGTAATCAGCCCCAGCATTTT CATSGPGNQPQHF
. few TRBJ1-1 TRBV5-1 TGCGCCAGCAGCCTGACACCCATGAACACTGAAGCTTTCTTT CASSLTPMNTEAFF
. few TRBJ1-6 TRBV7-8 TGTGCCAGCAGCTTATCTGGGGGATCCCTCCACTTT CASSLSGGSLHF
. . TRBJ2-5 TRBV5-1 TGCGCCAGCAGCAGGGGAGACAATCAAGAGACCCAGTACTTC CASSRGDNQETQYF
. few TRBJ2-7 TRBV24-1 TGTGCCACCAGTGCCCGACAGGGAGGTTTGGACGAGCAGTACTTC CATSARQGGLDEQYF
. . TRBJ2-5 TRBV4-1 TGCGCCAGCAGCCTAGGACTAAACCAAGAGACCCAGTACTTC CASSLGLNQETQYF
TRBD1 few TRBJ2-3 TRBV29-1 TGCAGCGTAGCCAGACAGGGGCGCCCAGATACGCAGTATTTT CSVARQGRPDTQYF
TRBD2 . TRBJ2-1 TRBV29-1 TGCAGCGTTGAAATGAGACTAGCTGGGAATGAGCAGTTCTTC CSVEMRLAGNEQFF
TRBD1 few TRBJ1-3 TRBV7-9 TGTGCCAGCACCTTGAACAGGGGTAACACCATATATTTT CASTLNRGNTIYF
TRBD2 . TRBJ2-5 TRBV6-2/TRBV6-3 TGTGCCAGCACGGGACTAGCGGGGCCCCAAGAGACCCAGTACTTC CASTGLAGPQETQYF
TRBD1 . TRBJ1-1 TRBV12-5 TGTGCTAGTGGTTTGGACCCGACAGGGAAACACCCTGAAGCTTTCTTT CASGLDPTGKHPEAFF
. . TRBJ2-5 TRBV7-9 TGTGCCAGCGGTCTGGGGAACACGGGTCCGTCAGAGACCCAGTACTTC CASGLGNTGPSETQYF
. . TRBJ2-2 TRBV11-2 TGTGCCAGCAGCTCGGGACCCGGATGGGGCACCGGGGAGCTGTTTTTT CASSSGPGWGTGELFF
TRBD1 . TRBJ2-5 TRBV6-1 TGTGCCAGCACCGAAACAGGGGGTAGGGAGACCCAGTACTTC CASTETGGRETQYF
. . TRBJ2-7 TRBV30 TGTGCCTGGAGGGAGGTTTTCCGCTACGAGCAGTACTTC CAWREVFRYEQYF
. many TRBJ1-4 TRBV12-3/TRBV12-4 TGTGCCAGCAGTTTACCCACTAATGAAAAACTGTTTTTT CASSLPTNEKLFF
. many TRBJ2-6 TRBV28 TGTGCCAGCAGCTCCTCCGGGGTCCGGCGGTCTGGGGCCAACGTCCTGACTTTC CASSSSGVRRSGANVLTF
. many TRBJ1-2 TRBV6-1 TGTGCCAGCAGTGGAAGCTATGGCTACACCTTC CASSGSYGYTF
. . TRBJ1-5 TRBV4-2 TGTGCCAGCAGCCAAGGGGCAGCTTATAGCAATCAGCCCCAGCATTTT CASSQGAAYSNQPQHF
. few TRBJ1-4 TRBV9 TGTGCCAGCAGCACCTCACAGGGTACTAATGAAAAACTGTTTTTT CASSTSQGTNEKLFF
. many TRBJ2-7 TRBV5-1 TGCGCCAGCAGCGTCAGTGGCCCGGACTACGAGCAGTACTTC CASSVSGPDYEQYF
. . TRBJ2-1 TRBV15 TGTGCCACCAGCAGAAACGTCAATGAGCAGTTCTTC CATSRNVNEQFF
. few TRBJ2-1 TRBV9 TGTGCCAGCAGCGTAAGCCCACAGGGATTCAATGAGCAGTTCTTC CASSVSPQGFNEQFF
TRBD1 few TRBJ1-5 TRBV6-2/TRBV6-3 TGTGCCAGCAGGGACAGGGGAGGACAGCCCCAGCATTTT CASRDRGGQPQHF
. . TRBJ2-1 TRBV4-3 TGCGCCAGCAGCCAACAATCCTACAATGAGCAGTTCTTC CASSQQSYNEQFF
. . TRBJ2-1 TRBV7-2 TGTGCCAGCAGCTCGAATAGCGTCAATGAGCAGTTCTTC CASSSNSVNEQFF
. few TRBJ2-1 TRBV29-1 TGCAGCGTCGCCGGGACTCTGTACAATGAGCAGTTCTTC CSVAGTLYNEQFF
TRBD2 . TRBJ2-7 TRBV4-2 TGTGCCAGCAGCTGGGGACTAGCGGGAGCTGACGAGCAGTACTTC CASSWGLAGADEQYF
. many TRBJ2-4 TRBV4-3 TGCGCCAGCAGCCAAGTGTCCGGATCCATTCAGTACTTC CASSQVSGSIQYF
. few TRBJ2-4 TRBV12-3/TRBV12-4 TGTGCCAGCAGGGCCCGGGCCAAAAACATTCAGTACTTC CASRARAKNIQYF
. few TRBJ1-1 TRBV9 TGTGCCAGCAGCGTACAGCCTGCGGGGTCTGAAGCTTTCTTT CASSVQPAGSEAFF
TRBD2 . TRBJ2-1 TRBV12-3/TRBV12-4 TGTGCCAGCAGACGGGAAGGCGGGAGCTCCTACAATGAGCAGTTCTTC CASRREGGSSYNEQFF
. many TRBJ1-1 TRBV5-1 TGCGCCAGCAGCTCAACAGTGAACACTGAAGCTTTCTTT CASSSTVNTEAFF
TRBD2 . TRBJ2-7 TRBV5-1 TGCGCCAGCAGCTTCCTTAGCGGGGGGGCCTACGAGCAGTACTTC CASSFLSGGAYEQYF
. few TRBJ1-1 TRBV7-9 TGTGCCAGCAGCATCTTCACTGAAGCTTTCTTT CASSIFTEAFF
. many TRBJ1-3 TRBV4-3 TGCGCCAGCAGCCAAGCACAGACCTTGGCGTCTGGAAACACCATATATTTT CASSQAQTLASGNTIYF
TRBD2 . TRBJ2-1 TRBV20-1 TGCAGTGCTAGAGATCGGGGTAGCGGGGGGGGCAATGAGCAGTTCTTC CSARDRGSGGGNEQFF
TRBD1 . TRBJ2-1 TRBV7-2 TGTGCCAGCAGCTACCCGGGACAGGGGATGAGTGAGCAGTTCTTC CASSYPGQGMSEQFF